A selection of T cell receptor beta chains follows, all from one sample in a study of neurological immune-mediated disorders. TCRdb recomputed calls from the 5' RACE reads with MiXCR, one row per CDR3 protein. The sample comprises about 65,000 distinct CDR3 sequences, 4.1% of which are singletons, and roughly 2.7% rests with the top ten. Source material: PBMCs. The source of these receptors is a man aged 45 to 65 with multiple sclerosis. Both conserved end residues are part of each CDR3. The D gene is left open where the match is weak. Rows give clone size only sometimes, using once, few, many, or a class for an expanded clone.

TRBV5-1,NA,TRBJ1-4,many,17,TGCGCCAGCAGCTTGGCCACGGGGCGCAGGGCTAATGAAAAACTGTTTTTT,CASSLATGRRANEKLFF
TRBV20-1,NA,TRBJ1-2,NA,14,TGCAGTGCTCGGGAGGGCATGTCCGGGCTTGGCTACACCTTC,CSAREGMSGLGYTF
TRBV27,NA,TRBJ1-2,many,18,TGTGCCAGCAGTAAAACCCGGGGGCAGCAGGGCCCCGGCGGTGGCTACACCTTC,CASSKTRGQQGPGGGYTF
TRBV20-1,TRBD2,TRBJ2-1,many,15,TGCAGTGCTCCTCAACTAGCGGGGGAGGGAGGTGGGCAGTTCTTC,CSAPQLAGEGGGQFF
TRBV6-5,TRBD2,TRBJ2-1,many,16,TGTGCCAGCAGTGCGCGGGGGGGAAGATCCTACAATGAGCAGTTCTTC,CASSARGGRSYNEQFF
TRBV30,TRBD2,TRBJ2-1,many,17,TGTGCCTGGAGTGTCGGGACTAGCGGGCCCGTTCGGAATGAGCAGTTCTTC,CAWSVGTSGPVRNEQFF
TRBV10-3,NA,TRBJ1-2,many,14,TGTGCCATCAGTGAAACTTATTCCCCCCACGGCTACACCTTC,CAISETYSPHGYTF
TRBV7-8,TRBD1,TRBJ1-3,many,15,TGTGCCAGCAGTTCCAGGGGACAGACTGGAAACACCATATATTTT,CASSSRGQTGNTIYF
TRBV20-1,NA,TRBJ2-4,many,19,TGCAGTGCTAGAGCCTCGAAATGGGGGTTACGGGTAGCCAAAAACATTCAGTACTTC,CSARASKWGLRVAKNIQYF
TRBV7-8,TRBD2,TRBJ2-3,many,17,TGTGCCAGCAGCTCGCTAGCGGGGAGTACTAGCACAGATACGCAGTATTTT,CASSSLAGSTSTDTQYF
TRBV7-8,NA,TRBJ2-1,many,13,TGTGCCAGCAGCTTAATGACCTACAATGAGCAGTTCTTC,CASSLMTYNEQFF
TRBV3-1,NA,TRBJ2-7,few,11,TGTGCCAGCAGCCAAGTGGGTGAGCAGTACTTC,CASSQVGEQYF
TRBV29-1,NA,TRBJ1-1,many,14,TGCAGCGTTGAAGGACCGGGGGTAGAAACTGAAGCTTTCTTT,CSVEGPGVETEAFF
TRBV5-4,TRBD2,TRBJ2-1,many,14,TGTGCCAGCAGCGCCGGGACTAGCGGGAATGAGCAGTTCTTC,CASSAGTSGNEQFF
TRBV12-3/TRBV12-4,TRBD2,TRBJ2-5,many,15,TGTGCCAGCAGAATCCAAGCGGGGGCGGGAGAGACCCAGTACTTC,CASRIQAGAGETQYF
TRBV13,NA,TRBJ2-1,many,16,TGTGCCAGCACCCTTATGGGGCAGAGCTCCTACAATGAGCAGTTCTTC,CASTLMGQSSYNEQFF
TRBV12-3/TRBV12-4,NA,TRBJ2-3,NA,14,TGTGCCAGCACTAAGGATCCAACCGCAGATACGCAGTATTTT,CASTKDPTADTQYF
TRBV7-3,NA,TRBJ2-7,many,16,TGTGCCAGCAGCTCCCCCGACAAGGGGGGGTCCTACGAGCAGTACTTC,CASSSPDKGGSYEQYF
TRBV28,NA,TRBJ1-2,many,13,TGTGCCAGCAGCACGACAGGTGGTAGGGGCTACACCTTC,CASSTTGGRGYTF
TRBV20-1,TRBD1,TRBJ1-3,many,19,TGCAGTGCTAGAGATCGGGGGACAGGCTTTTCGATTTTCGGAAACACCATATATTTT,CSARDRGTGFSIFGNTIYF
TRBV11-2,TRBD1,TRBJ1-5,few,15,TGTGCCAGCAGCTTAGGGGGACAGGGCTATCAGCCCCAGAATTTT,CASSLGGQGYQPQNF
TRBV27,NA,TRBJ1-2,few,12,TGTGCCAGCGGGGGGGCTTACGGTGGCTACACCTTC,CASGGAYGGYTF
TRBV5-1,TRBD2,TRBJ2-1,many,14,TGCGCCAGCAATGGCGGGGGGGACTACAGTGAGCAGTTCTTC,CASNGGGDYSEQFF
TRBV27,NA,TRBJ1-1,many,11,TGTGCCAGCAGCCAAATGGGCAGCGCTTTCTTT,CASSQMGSAFF
TRBV15,NA,TRBJ1-5,many,13,TGTGCCACCAGCAGAGATTTGGGGGAGCCCCAGCATTTT,CATSRDLGEPQHF
TRBV6-5,NA,TRBJ2-3,many,14,TGTGCCAGCAGACCGGAGCTGTACACAGATACGCAGTATTTT,CASRPELYTDTQYF
TRBV5-1,TRBD1,TRBJ1-2,many,14,TGCGCCAGCAGCACCGGGACAGCCAACTATGGCTACACCTTC,CASSTGTANYGYTF
TRBV7-6,NA,TRBJ2-5,many,12,TGTGCCAGCACCTCGGCACAAGAGACCCAGTACTTC,CASTSAQETQYF